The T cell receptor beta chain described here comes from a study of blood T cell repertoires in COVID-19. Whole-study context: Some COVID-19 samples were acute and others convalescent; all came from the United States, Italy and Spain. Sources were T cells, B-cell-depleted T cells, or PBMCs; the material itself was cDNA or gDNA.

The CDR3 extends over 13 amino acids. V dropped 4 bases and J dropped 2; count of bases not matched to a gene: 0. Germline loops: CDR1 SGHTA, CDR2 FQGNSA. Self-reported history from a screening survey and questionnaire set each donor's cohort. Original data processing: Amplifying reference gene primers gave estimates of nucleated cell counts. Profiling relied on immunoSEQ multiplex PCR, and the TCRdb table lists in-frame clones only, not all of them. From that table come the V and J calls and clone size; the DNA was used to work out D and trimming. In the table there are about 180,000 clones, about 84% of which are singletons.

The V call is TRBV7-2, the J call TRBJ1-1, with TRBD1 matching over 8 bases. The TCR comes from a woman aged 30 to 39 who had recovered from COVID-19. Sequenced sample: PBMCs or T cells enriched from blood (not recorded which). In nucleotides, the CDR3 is TGTGCCAGCAGCTCAGGGGGCAACACTGAAGCTTTCTTT. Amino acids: CASSSGGNTEAFF. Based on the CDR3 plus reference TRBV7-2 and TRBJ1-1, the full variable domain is GAGVSQSPSNKVTEKGKDVELRCDPISGHTALYWYRQSLGQGLEFLIYFQGNSAPDKSGLPSDRFSAERTGGSVSTLTIQRTQQEDSAVYLCASSSGGNTEAFFGQGTRLTVV.